This entry is about one TCR beta chain. Its target is unknown. The data originate from a study of T cell responses to AZD1222 COVID-19 vaccine. Repertoires were generated with immunoSEQ multiplex PCR, while TCRdb's copy carries only in-frame clones and drops some. The sample consists of 80,000 to 100,000 clones, approximately 91% of them appearing once. Study-level results: Spike-specific TCR depth and breadth grew after two AZD1222 doses.

The V gene lost 5 bases and the J gene lost 4 bases, with 20 bases spanning the gap. The CDR3 loop spans 16 amino acids. Germline V gene sequence: CDR1 MNHEY, CDR2 SVGEGT. This chain connects TRBV6-2 or TRBV6-3 to TRBJ1-1, with D uncertain. The sequenced sample was peripheral blood, obtained on day 0 of AZD1222 vaccination. This sequence was found in an adult in good health. The CDR3 here is CASSKGSGGVVTEAFF. DNA for the CDR3: TGTGCCAGCAGTAAAGGCTCCGGTGGCGTCGTCACTGAAGCTTTCTTT.